The TCR beta chain described here comes from a study of cytomegalovirus exposure and HLA in healthy donors. The method was immunoSEQ multiplex PCR; TCRdb's version includes in-frame clones alone and lacks a portion of them. Of 65,000 to 70,000 clones in the sample, about nine tenths are singletons; the top ten hold about 3.2%. Findings of the study overall: The study labeled under 200 TCR beta chains cytomegalovirus-associated.

Worth noting for this clone: Its antigen is undetermined.

J was trimmed by 4 bases and V by 1 base; bases with no gene match: 14. Germline V gene sequence: CDR1 LGHNA, CDR2 YSLEER. The CDR3 spans 19 residues. The J gene is TRBJ2-1, the V gene TRBV4-3; 9 bases fit TRBD2. This TCR was sampled from a man aged 18 to 35 in good health and CMV-seronegative. Source material: PBMCs. CDR3 bases: TGCGCCAGCAGCCAAGTCCCAGCGGGAGGCTGGGTCGGTTACAATGAGCAGTTCTTC. Its translation is CASSQVPAGGWVGYNEQFF.